This passage covers 31 T cell receptor beta chains from one sample sequenced in a study of T cells in Graves' hyperthyroidism and ophthalmopathy. It was RNA transcripts that yielded the amplified TCR beta CDR3 regions. When the TCR CDR3 underwent first-round RT-PCR, the HTBI primer set was used. In TCRdb, the multiplex PCR reads were re-called with MiXCR into one record per CDR3 protein. The sample has fewer than 450,000 distinct CDR3 sequences; 17% are singletons. Sequenced material: blood. These receptors were taken from a woman aged 25 to 39 with Graves' hyperthyroidism that later progressed to Graves' ophthalmopathy.

The rearrangement links TRBV13 to TRBJ2-5; 7 bases are a match to TRBD2. The length of the CDR3 is 15 residues. The J segment lost 5 bases and the V segment lost 3 bases, leaving 9 bases of the junction unmatched. The germline V gene encodes CDR1 PRHDT and CDR2 FYEKMQ (reference sequence). CDR3 in DNA: TGTGCCAGCAGCTTCCCTAGCGGAGGTCAGGAGACCCAGTACTTC. Translating it yields CASSFPSGGQETQYF.

This clonotype was detected a few times. This chain joins TRBV27 and TRBJ2-1; TRBD2 is a possible D gene (6 bases). Trimming cost V 5 bases and J 2 bases, with 19 bases left between them. Germline loops: CDR1 MNHEY, CDR2 SMNVEV (reference sequence). This CDR3 has 17 amino acids. The CDR3 nucleotides read TGTGCCAGCAGTACGCAACTACTAGCCCAACCCTACAATGAGCAGTTCTTC. It is translated as CASSTQLLAQPYNEQFF.

This clonotype was observed at least ten times. The chain combines TRBV28 with TRBJ2-7; D is ambiguous. Trimming shortened V by 3 bases and J by 6 bases, and 3 bases separated the two germline ends. Germline loops: CDR1 MDHEN, CDR2 SYDVKM. This CDR3 has 10 amino acids. CDR3 coding DNA: TGTGCCAGCAGTTTGATCGAGCAGTACTTC. This codes for CASSLIEQYF.

This clonotype was counted many times. The junction departs from the called germline gene at one end, perhaps through a read error. This rearrangement joins TRBV28 to TRBJ2-7; D is undetermined. This CDR3 has 13 residues. Germline loops: CDR1 MDHEN, CDR2 SYDVKM. CDR3 bases: TGTGCCAGCAGCTTATCCGCCTCCTACGAGCAGTACTTC. Amino acids: CASSLSASYEQYF.

This clonotype was counted at least ten times. The V call is TRBV7-8, the J call TRBJ2-2; 10 bases agree with TRBD1. With 5 bases clipped from V and 6 bases from J, the junction kept 12 bases outside the gene matches. The CDR3 is 17 amino acids. CDR1 is SGHVS, CDR2 FQNEAQ, per germline. The DNA for the CDR3 is TGTGCCAGCAGCGCGGATCCGGGACAGGGGCGCGCCGGGGAGCTGTTTTTT. Translated: CASSADPGQGRAGELFF.

The table lists this clonotype with a few counts. The conserved phenylalanine or tryptophan is not found at the CDR3 terminus, so this likely reflects a read error. The rearrangement uses TRBV2 and TRBJ2-7; TRBD1 agrees at 9 bases. The CDR3 totals 13 residues. Germline-derived CDR1 and CDR2 are SNHLY and FYNNEI. Losses at the gene ends were 6 bases for V and 7 bases for J; bases not matched to a gene: 7. CDR3 sequence reads: CASSRDRVREQYL. The CDR3 DNA reads TGTGCCAGCAGCCGGGACAGGGTGCGAGAGCAGTACCTC.

This clonotype was recorded many times. The chain uses TRBV11-2 and TRBJ2-1; tentatively, D is TRBD1 (6 bases). V was shortened by 8 bases and J by 5 bases, with 13 bases between the two germline ends. The CDR3 is 13 amino acids. Germline CDR1 SGHAT, CDR2 FQNNGV. This CDR3 is CASANPGDNEQFF. DNA of the CDR3: TGTGCCAGCGCCAATCCAGGGGACAATGAGCAGTTCTTC. Together with reference TRBV11-2 and TRBJ2-1, the CDR3 gives the full variable domain: EAGVAQSPRYKIIEKRQSVAFWCNPISGHATLYWYQQILGQGPKLLIQFQNNGVVDDSQLPKDRFSAERLKGVDSTLKIQPAKLEDSAVYLCASANPGDNEQFFGPGTRLTVL.

In this sample, this clonotype turned up many times. The chain combines TRBV6-1 with TRBJ2-1, with D tentatively TRBD1 (6 bases). CDR1 and CDR2 from the germline V gene are MNHNS and SASEGT. The CDR3 is 15 amino acids. The V and J ends lost 10 bases and 0 bases respectively, with 16 bases between them. The CDR3 sequence is CAIRKGQSSYNEQFF. CDR3 sequence (DNA): TGTGCCATACGGAAGGGACAAAGCTCCTACAATGAGCAGTTCTTC.

This rearrangement joins TRBV19 to TRBJ2-3; possibly TRBD1 or TRBD2 for D (7 bases each). Deletions cut 9 bases from V and 5 bases from J, with 24 bases between. The CDR3 spans 16 residues. In germline, CDR1 is LNHDA, CDR2 SQIVND (reference sequence). The CDR3 loop reads CASTARGGGTGDTQYF. Here the CDR3 DNA reads TGTGCCAGCACTGCTCGGGGAGGGGGCACAGGAGATACGCAGTATTTT.

CDR3 in amino acids: CASSLTSGGAYEQYF. CDR3 DNA sequence: TGTGCCAGCAGCTTAACAAGCGGGGGGGCCTACGAGCAGTACTTC. The rearrangement joins TRBV7-3 to TRBJ2-7; 10 bases are a match to TRBD2. Germline V gene lookup returns CDR1 SGHTA and CDR2 FQGTGA. The J segment lost 2 bases and the V segment lost 0 bases, leaving 1 base of the junction unmatched. This CDR3 comprises 15 residues.

In this sample, this clonotype turned up many times. The chain is built from TRBV30 and TRBJ1-1; D remains ambiguous. Trimming took 0 bases from V and 4 from J, leaving 9 bases between them. The CDR3 consists of 13 residues. The germline V gene has CDR1 GTSNPN and CDR2 SVGIG (reference sequence). The CDR3 coding sequence is TGTGCCTGGAGTGTCAGCGGTAGCACTGAAGCTTTCTTT. It specifies CAWSVSGSTEAFF.

This clonotype was picked up many times. The chain is built from TRBV6-6 and TRBJ2-6, with D uncertain. Trimming pared 2 bases from V and 0 bases from J, leaving 14 bases between. Germline CDR1 reads MNHNY; CDR2 reads SVGAGI (reference sequence). CDR3 length equals 18 residues. The CDR3 DNA reads TGTGCCAGCAGTTACCTCTCCGGCGGAAGCTCTGGGGCCAACGTCCTGACTTTC. Translating it yields CASSYLSGGSSGANVLTF.

This clonotype appeared many times. The rearrangement links TRBV12-3 or TRBV12-4 to TRBJ2-7, with D maybe TRBD1 (6 bases). V was clipped by 6 bases and J by 2 bases, with 11 bases between them. The CDR3 consists of 13 residues. The CDR3 is CASSLDRAYEQYF. Here the CDR3 DNA reads TGTGCCAGCAGCCTGGACAGAGCCTACGAGCAGTACTTC.

The table lists this clonotype with many counts. This sequence joins TRBV12-3 or TRBV12-4 and TRBJ2-1; the match to TRBD2 covers 14 bases. The CDR3 is 15 residues long. J gave up 8 bases and V 5 bases, and 5 bases lay outside the gene matches. The CDR3 nucleotides read TGTGCCAGCAGTACCCGACTAGCGGGAGGGGATGAGCAGTTCTTC. Its translation is CASSTRLAGGDEQFF.

This clonotype was counted ten times or more. This sequence joins TRBV20-1 and TRBJ2-7; 8 bases match TRBD2. Germline lookup yields CDR1 DFQATT and CDR2 SNEGSKA (reference sequence). Losses at the gene ends were 3 bases for V and 4 bases for J; bases not matched to a gene: 11. The CDR3 spans 15 residues. Here the CDR3 reads CSASLVAGGSYEQYF. CDR3 in DNA: TGCAGTGCTAGTTTGGTGGCGGGAGGATCATACGAGCAGTACTTC.

As concerns this clonotype: This may come from a read error, since a much larger clone is one base off. The chain has TRBV29-1 and TRBJ2-7; no clear D gene. The CDR3 has 13 residues. The germline gives CDR1 SQVTM, CDR2 ANQGSEA. The CDR3 DNA follows: TGCAACGTTCAAGCGACCAGCTCCTACGAGCAGTACTTC. Its translation is CNVQATSSYEQYF.

The chain employs TRBV9 and TRBJ2-1; D possibly corresponds to TRBD2 (6 bases). The CDR3 has 13 amino acids. V was cut by 0 bases and J by 9 bases, with 10 bases left in between. Germline V CDR1 and CDR2: SGDLS, YYNGEE. CDR3 bases: TGTGCCAGCAGCGTAGATGGGGGGACTGAGCAGTTCTTC. It encodes CASSVDGGTEQFF.

This clonotype was found many times. The rearrangement links TRBV7-9 to TRBJ1-1; D gene unclear. The germline CDR1 and CDR2 sequences are SEHNR and FQNEAQ (reference sequence). CDR3 length: 15 amino acids. Trimming shortened V by 2 bases and J by 2 bases, and 12 bases separated the two germline ends. The DNA for the CDR3 is TGTGCCAGCAGCTTATCCGCGGGCTTAAACACTGAAGCTTTCTTT. This translates into CASSLSAGLNTEAFF.

The gene calls are TRBV29-1 and TRBJ1-2, with TRBD1 identical over 7 bases. From germline, CDR1 is SQVTM and CDR2 ANQGSEA. J gave up 2 bases and V 6 bases, and 3 bases lay outside the gene matches. CDR3 length: 12 amino acids. CDR3 DNA sequence: TGCAGCGTGACACAGGGGAACTATGGCTACACCTTC. Translating gives CSVTQGNYGYTF. Using reference TRBV29-1 and TRBJ1-2 for the parts outside the CDR3, the full variable domain is SAVISQKPSRDICQRGTSLTIQCQVDSQVTMMFWYRQQPGQSLTLIATANQGSEATYESGFVIDKFPISRPNLTFSTLTVSNMSPEDSSIYLCSVTQGNYGYTFGSGTRLTVV.

The table lists this clonotype with many counts. The chain employs TRBV9 and TRBJ1-2; D unresolved. The CDR3 extends over 12 amino acids. The V gene lost 0 bases and the J gene lost 8 bases, with 8 bases spanning the gap. Per germline, CDR1 SGDLS and CDR2 YYNGEE. The CDR3 spells CASSVGQRGYTF. The CDR3 DNA sequence: TGTGCCAGCAGCGTAGGGCAACGGGGCTACACCTTC.

This clonotype came up a few times. V usage is TRBV7-6 and J usage is TRBJ2-3; 10 nucleotides line up with TRBD2. Trimming took 3 bases from V and 5 from J; bases not matched to a gene: 5. CDR1 and CDR2 (germline): SGHVS, FNYEAQ. This CDR3 has 15 amino acids. The CDR3 DNA sequence: TGTGCCAGCAGCTTCCCTAGCGGGAGTGGAGATACGCAGTATTTT. Translating gives CASSFPSGSGDTQYF. The variable domain in full, completed from reference TRBV7-6 and TRBJ2-3, reads GAGVSQSPRYKVTKRGQDVALRCDPISGHVSLYWYRQALGQGPEFLTYFNYEAQQDKSGLPNDRFSAERPEGSISTLTIQRTEQRDSAMYRCASSFPSGSGDTQYFGPGTRLTVL.

J is TRBJ1-1 and V is TRBV7-2; D gene uncertain. This CDR3 is built from 16 residues. Deletions cut 5 bases from V and 1 base from J, with 17 bases between. The germline gives CDR1 SGHTA, CDR2 FQGNSA. The CDR3: CASSRRVNWANTEAFF. In DNA, the CDR3 is TGTGCCAGCAGCCGACGCGTGAACTGGGCGAACACTGAAGCTTTCTTT.

The sample holds many counts of this clonotype. The chain recombines TRBV7-8 with TRBJ1-5; D gene unclear. Germline V gene lookup returns CDR1 SGHVS and CDR2 FQNEAQ. The germline V and J ends were trimmed by 1 base and 3 bases, with 7 bases remaining between them. The CDR3 consists of 14 residues. The CDR3 sequence: CASSLGRDNQPQHF. For the CDR3, the DNA is TGTGCCAGCAGCTTAGGGCGGGACAATCAGCCCCAGCATTTT.

The V gene is TRBV24-1, the J gene TRBJ1-1; D gene unclear. Germline values: CDR1 KGHDR, CDR2 SFDVKD. The CDR3 is made up of 13 amino acids. V was pared by 4 bases and J by 6 bases, with 11 bases between. The CDR3 loop reads CATSDPARAEAFF. CDR3 in DNA: TGTGCCACCAGTGACCCCGCCCGGGCTGAAGCTTTCTTT.

This clonotype has just a few counts. The V gene is TRBV11-3, the J gene TRBJ1-4, with D maybe TRBD1 (6 bases). Looked up from germline, CDR1 is SGHNT and CDR2 is YENEEA. The CDR3 has 17 residues. V was trimmed by 1 base and J by 8 bases, leaving 20 bases between them. The CDR3 region is CASSLVSCTGPREKLFF. The CDR3 DNA is TGTGCCAGCAGCTTAGTCTCTTGCACAGGGCCGCGCGAAAAACTGTTTTTT.

This clonotype was recorded a few times. This chain links TRBV30 with TRBJ1-1; perhaps TRBD1 as D (6 bases). The CDR3 contains 13 residues. Between the trimmed V and J ends, which lost 5 bases and 1 base, there was a span of 11 bases. CDR1 GTSNPN and CDR2 SVGIG come from the germline V gene (reference sequence). Here the CDR3 reads CAWEQGANTEAFF. DNA of the CDR3: TGTGCCTGGGAACAGGGAGCGAACACTGAAGCTTTCTTT.

The V call is TRBV10-3, the J call TRBJ2-3; D is unresolved. Germline V gives CDR1 ENHRY, CDR2 SYGVKD. The V end lost 3 bases, the J end lost 0 bases, and 13 bases lay between the germline ends. The CDR3 contains 16 residues. CDR3 DNA: TGTGCCATCAGTGATCTGTTGCTCTCTAGCACAGATACGCAGTATTTT. It codes for CAISDLLLSSTDTQYF.

In its sample, this clonotype was seen many times. This chain uses TRBV27 with TRBJ1-1; no reliable D call. The CDR3 totals 13 residues. Germline V lookup: CDR1 MNHEY, CDR2 SMNVEV (reference sequence). V lost 6 bases and J 0 bases, leaving 8 bases between the germline ends. For the CDR3, the DNA is TGTGCCAGCAGCTGGGGAGTGAACACTGAAGCTTTCTTT. As protein: CASSWGVNTEAFF.

This clonotype was seen many times. This chain connects TRBV12-5 to TRBJ1-3, with no clear D. V lost 4 bases and J 0 bases, leaving 1 base between the germline ends. The germline gives CDR1 LGHNT, CDR2 FRNRAP. The CDR3 totals 12 residues. The DNA for the CDR3 is TGTGCTAGTGGTTCCTCTGGAAACACCATATATTTT. Translation: CASGSSGNTIYF.

This clonotype was observed a few times. The gene calls are TRBV5-1 and TRBJ2-2; no firm D call. Trimming left V 3 bases short and J 8 bases short, with 11 bases between. Germline CDR1 and CDR2: SGHRS and YFSETQ. The CDR3 is 13 amino acids. The CDR3 DNA sequence: TGCGCCAGCAGCTCAGCCGTCCCGGGGGAGCTGTTTTTT. Translating gives CASSSAVPGELFF.

In DNA form, the CDR3 reads TGCGCCAGCAGCCGAGACAGAAACTACGAGCAGTACTTC. Its protein product is CASSRDRNYEQYF. This chain joins TRBV5-1 and TRBJ2-7; D is perhaps TRBD1 (5 bases). The V and J ends lost 4 bases and 3 bases respectively, with 11 bases between them. The CDR3 loop spans 13 amino acids. Germline values: CDR1 SGHRS, CDR2 YFSETQ.